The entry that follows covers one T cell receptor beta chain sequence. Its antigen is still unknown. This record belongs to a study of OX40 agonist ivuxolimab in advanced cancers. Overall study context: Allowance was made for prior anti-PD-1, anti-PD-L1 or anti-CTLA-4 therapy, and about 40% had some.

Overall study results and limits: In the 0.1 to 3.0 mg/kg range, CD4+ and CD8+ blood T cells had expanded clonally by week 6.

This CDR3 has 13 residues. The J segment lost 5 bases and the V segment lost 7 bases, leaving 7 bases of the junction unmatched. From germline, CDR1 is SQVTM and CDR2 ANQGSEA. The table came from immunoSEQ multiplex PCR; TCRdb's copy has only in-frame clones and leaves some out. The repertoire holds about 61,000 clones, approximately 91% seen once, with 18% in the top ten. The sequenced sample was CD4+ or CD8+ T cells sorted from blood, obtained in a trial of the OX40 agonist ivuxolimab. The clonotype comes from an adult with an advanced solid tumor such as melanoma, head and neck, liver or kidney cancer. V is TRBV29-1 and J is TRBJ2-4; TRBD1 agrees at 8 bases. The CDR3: CSAVTGDENIQYF. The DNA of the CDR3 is TGCAGCGCAGTGACAGGGGATGAAAACATTCAGTACTTC.